The next 28 T cell receptor beta chains were all read from a single sample in a study of post-analysis software for immune sequencing data. Study-level findings and limits: Controls had lower frequencies than patients of a few TRBV segments, which included TRBV5-6, TRBV5-1 and TRBV20-1.

Every TCR beta cDNA library bore unique molecular identifiers. TCRdb re-derived calls from the PCR reads in MiXCR, one entry per CDR3 protein. The data contain 650,000 to 850,000 distinct CDR3 sequences, roughly half of them singletons. These receptors are not linked to any known antigen. Sample: blood. The source of these receptors is a girl aged 5-17 years with multiple sclerosis.

This clonotype was seen more than once but under ten times. This chain uses TRBV7-6 with TRBJ2-7; 12 nucleotides align to TRBD2. V lost 0 bases to trimming and J lost 2 bases; unmatched junction nucleotides: 5. The CDR3 is 17 amino acids. Germline CDR1 is SGHVS and CDR2 is FNYEAQ. For the CDR3, the DNA is TGTGCCAGCAGCTTAGCGACTAGCGGGAGTCAAACCTACGAGCAGTACTTC. Translation gives CASSLATSGSQTYEQYF.

V usage is TRBV20-1 and J usage is TRBJ1-1, with D uncertain. Germline V gene lookup returns CDR1 DFQATT and CDR2 SNEGSKA (reference sequence). V was clipped by 5 bases and J by 1 base, with 14 bases between them. CDR3 size: 14 residues. The DNA for the CDR3 is TGCAGTGCTTTCGGCCCCCGGCGGAACACTGAAGCTTTCTTT. The encoded protein is CSAFGPRRNTEAFF.

V gene TRBV4-1 combines with J gene TRBJ2-3; the match to TRBD2 covers 7 bases. Germline V lookup: CDR1 MGHRA, CDR2 YSYEKL. The CDR3 has 16 amino acids. Trimming at V came to 0 bases and at J to 5 bases, leaving 8 bases not matched to a gene. CDR3 region: CASSQERGRERDTQYF. CDR3 coding DNA: TGCGCCAGCAGCCAAGAACGGGGGAGGGAGAGAGATACGCAGTATTTT.

This clonotype occurred many times. CDR3 region: CASSLDGGPVYEQYF. In nucleotides, the CDR3 is TGTGCCAGCAGCTTAGATGGGGGACCCGTCTACGAGCAGTACTTC. This chain connects TRBV7-2 to TRBJ2-7, with D possibly being TRBD1 or TRBD2 (5 bases each). With 1 base removed from V and 3 bases from J, the gap between germline ends came to 13 bases. CDR3 length: 15 residues. Germline-derived CDR1 and CDR2 are SGHTA and FQGNSA.

The rearrangement links TRBV20-1 to TRBJ2-7, with 7 nucleotides matching TRBD2. TRBJ2-5 matches the DNA end more closely, so the J call is doubtful. Per the germline V gene, CDR1 is DFQATT and CDR2 is SNEGSKA (reference sequence). The CDR3 length is 13 residues. The CDR3 sequence is CSVPGAGSKTQYF. The CDR3 DNA is TGCAGTGTCCCGGGAGCGGGATCGAAGACCCAGTACTTC.

The chain is built from TRBV4-1 and TRBJ1-6; D is perhaps TRBD1 (5 bases). The V gene lost 1 base and the J gene lost 10 bases, with 11 bases spanning the gap. There are 14 residues in the CDR3. CDR1 and CDR2 from the germline V gene are MGHRA and YSYEKL. CDR3 coding DNA: TGCGCCAGCAGCCAAGCGCAGGGCTACTCACCCCTCCACTTT. Its protein product is CASSQAQGYSPLHF.

The V and J genes are TRBV9 and TRBJ2-7; D perhaps matches TRBD1 (6 bases). V lost 1 base to trimming and J lost 5 bases, with 16 bases between them. The CDR3 extends over 15 amino acids. Germline V gene data show CDR1 as SGDLS and CDR2 as YYNGEE. CDR3 sequence (DNA): TGTGCCAGCAGCGTAAGTGAAGGGGGAGTCGACGAGCAGTACTTC. Encoded protein: CASSVSEGGVDEQYF.

The chain combines TRBV20-1 with TRBJ2-5, with 9 bases that match TRBD2. The CDR3 contains 14 residues. V gave up 4 bases and J gave up 5 bases; unmatched junction bases: 8. Germline loops: CDR1 DFQATT, CDR2 SNEGSKA (reference sequence). Here the CDR3 DNA reads TGCAGTGCTAATGGCGGGAGGGGTTCTGAGACCCAGTACTTC. It specifies CSANGGRGSETQYF.

The genes are TRBV11-1 and TRBJ2-3, with TRBD1 matching 7 bases. The ends lost 4 bases at V and 5 bases at J; junction bases unmatched: 9. Germline CDR1 and CDR2: SGHAT and FQDESV (reference sequence). This CDR3 spans 15 amino acids. CDR3 sequence reads: CASSSLTGVKDTQYF. The CDR3 nucleotides read TGTGCCAGCAGCTCGCTTACAGGGGTAAAAGATACGCAGTATTTT.

This clonotype was detected only a few times. The genes are TRBV29-1 and TRBJ2-1; no firm D call. Germline lookup yields CDR1 SQVTM and CDR2 ANQGSEA. Trimming shortened V by 6 bases and J by 9 bases, and 15 bases separated the two germline ends. CDR3 length: 12 residues. The CDR3 is CSVWVISIEQFF. CDR3 DNA: TGCAGCGTATGGGTAATTAGCATTGAGCAGTTCTTC.

This clonotype came up once. V and J are TRBV20-1 and TRBJ2-5; 7 bases match TRBD1. The J call is in doubt because the DNA end fits TRBJ2-7 better. This CDR3 spans 15 amino acids. The germline CDR1 and CDR2 sequences are DFQATT and SNEGSKA (reference sequence). CDR3 nucleotide sequence: TGCAGTGCTCGTACGGGGCCCCCAGGGGGCTACGAGCAGTACTTC. Amino acids: CSARTGPPGGYEQYF.

Only a few counts were recorded for this clonotype. The rearrangement joins TRBV9 to TRBJ2-2, with D unresolved. Germline CDR1 and CDR2: SGDLS and YYNGEE. The CDR3 loop spans 16 amino acids. The V gene lost 0 bases and the J gene lost 6 bases, with 15 bases spanning the gap. The CDR3 sequence: CASSVEGGSLAGELFF. The DNA for the CDR3 is TGTGCCAGCAGCGTAGAGGGCGGAAGCCTGGCCGGGGAGCTGTTTTTT.

The V call is TRBV10-3, the J call TRBJ2-7; possibly TRBD1 for D (7 bases). The closer fit of TRBJ2-5 to the DNA end suggests the J call may be wrong. From germline, CDR1 is ENHRY and CDR2 SYGVKD. CDR3 length equals 12 residues. CDR3 loop: CAIGGGDETQYF. The CDR3 region has the DNA TGTGCCATCGGAGGGGGCGATGAGACCCAGTACTTC.

The rearrangement links TRBV27 to TRBJ2-1; TRBD2 is a possible D gene (5 bases). Germline V gives CDR1 MNHEY, CDR2 SMNVEV (reference sequence). Deletions cut 3 bases from V and 2 bases from J, with 14 bases between. This CDR3 is 16 amino acids long. CDR3: CASSFSGGSTYNEQFF. CDR3 in DNA: TGTGCCAGCAGTTTTTCTGGAGGAAGCACCTACAATGAGCAGTTCTTC.

This chain joins TRBV20-1 and TRBJ2-5, with D maybe TRBD2 (7 bases). The V end lost 1 base, the J end lost 3 bases, and 18 bases lay between the germline ends. The CDR3 is 16 residues long. CDR1 and CDR2 (germline): DFQATT, SNEGSKA (reference sequence). For the CDR3, the DNA is TGCAGTGCTAGAGGGTCTTGGGGGCTAGCGGAAGAGACCCAGTACTTC. This codes for CSARGSWGLAEETQYF.

As concerns this clonotype: No conserved phenylalanine or tryptophan ends this CDR3, so it is likely a read error. The rearrangement joins TRBV7-9 to TRBJ2-1; 11 bases are a match to TRBD1. Germline loops: CDR1 SEHNR, CDR2 FQNEAQ (reference sequence). This CDR3 has 15 amino acids. The V gene end was trimmed by 5 bases and the J gene end by 7 bases; junction bases not matched to a gene: 7. CDR3 coding DNA: TGTGCCAGCAGCCTGACGAGGGACAGGGGGAATGAGCAGTTCTTA. This codes for CASSLTRDRGNEQFL.

The genes are TRBV2 and TRBJ1-2; no definite D call. There are 15 residues in the CDR3. Looked up from germline, CDR1 is SNHLY and CDR2 is FYNNEI. Trimming took 5 bases from V and 0 from J, leaving 13 bases between them. For the CDR3, the DNA is TGTGCCAGCAGTTACAGCCGCTCCGCTAACTATGGCTACACCTTC. Its translation: CASSYSRSANYGYTF.

V gene TRBV29-1 combines with J gene TRBJ2-5; D is uncertain. The V end was cut by 0 bases, the J end by 11 bases, with 19 bases between. The CDR3 consists of 14 residues. Looked up from germline, CDR1 is SQVTM and CDR2 is ANQGSEA. CDR3 DNA sequence: TGCAGCGTTGAAGATCAGGTTAATCGGGTCCAGCAGTACTTC. Amino acid sequence: CSVEDQVNRVQQYF. Combining the CDR3 with reference TRBV29-1 and TRBJ2-5 gives the whole variable domain SAVISQKPSRDICQRGTSLTIQCQVDSQVTMMFWYRQQPGQSLTLIATANQGSEATYESGFVIDKFPISRPNLTFSTLTVSNMSPEDSSIYLCSVEDQVNRVQQYFGPGTRLLVL.

The genes are TRBV5-1 and TRBJ1-1; D may be TRBD1 (6 bases). The CDR3 runs to 18 residues. Germline values: CDR1 SGHRS, CDR2 YFSETQ. Between the trimmed V and J ends, which lost 1 base and 0 bases, there was a span of 19 bases. The CDR3 spells CASSLLVRGGQVNTEAFF. The CDR3 DNA sequence: TGCGCCAGCAGCTTGCTCGTTAGGGGGGGCCAGGTGAACACTGAAGCTTTCTTT.

The J gene is TRBJ2-7, the V gene TRBV10-3; D not certain. The CDR3 consists of 13 residues. The germline gives CDR1 ENHRY, CDR2 SYGVKD. The ends were cut back, 4 bases at V and 1 base at J, with 8 bases in the middle. The CDR3 is CAISVGTSYEQYF. CDR3 nucleotides: TGTGCCATCAGTGTCGGCACTTCCTACGAGCAGTACTTC.

This clonotype has more than one count but fewer than ten. V and J are TRBV5-1 and TRBJ2-3; D not resolved. The ends were cut back, 7 bases at V and 4 bases at J, with 16 bases in the middle. Germline CDR1 is SGHRS and CDR2 is YFSETQ. The CDR3 extends over 14 amino acids. The CDR3 DNA follows: TGCGCCAGCCGGAACACGGGTCGCTCAGATACGCAGTATTTT. Protein product: CASRNTGRSDTQYF.

The gene calls are TRBV10-3 and TRBJ2-3; the D gene is possibly TRBD2 (5 bases). Looked up from germline, CDR1 is ENHRY and CDR2 is SYGVKD. The V and J ends lost 11 bases and 0 bases respectively, with 15 bases between them. The CDR3 extends over 14 amino acids. The DNA of the CDR3 is TGTGCCTCGAGGGCCGAGGCTAGCACAGATACGCAGTATTTT. This codes for CASRAEASTDTQYF.

This chain joins TRBV29-1 and TRBJ2-1; 9 bases align to TRBD2. Germline V CDR1 and CDR2: SQVTM, ANQGSEA. The trim removed 3 bases at V and 4 bases at J, leaving 1 base unmatched. The CDR3 has 13 residues. CDR3 nucleotide sequence: TGCAGCGTTGAGCGGGGGGGTTACAATGAGCAGTTCTTC. Translation gives CSVERGGYNEQFF.

The V gene is TRBV6-6, the J gene TRBJ2-7; D is unresolved. The CDR3 covers 13 residues. V was trimmed by 3 bases and J by 0 bases, leaving 6 bases between them. The germline gives CDR1 MNHNY, CDR2 SVGAGI (reference sequence). Here the CDR3 reads CASSYQDSYEQYF. DNA for the CDR3: TGTGCCAGCAGTTATCAGGACTCCTACGAGCAGTACTTC.

The V gene is TRBV5-1, the J gene TRBJ1-2, with D unresolved. CDR3 length equals 14 residues. Germline CDR1 reads SGHRS; CDR2 reads YFSETQ. Trimming pared 0 bases from V and 2 bases from J, leaving 8 bases between. The CDR3 reads CASSLEPVNYGYTF. CDR3 nucleotide sequence: TGCGCCAGCAGCTTGGAACCAGTGAACTATGGCTACACCTTC. Looking up the rest from reference TRBV5-1 and TRBJ1-2 gives the full variable domain: KAGVTQTPRYLIKTRGQQVTLSCSPISGHRSVSWYQQTPGQGLQFLFEYFSETQRNKGNFPGRFSGRQFSNSRSEMNVSTLELGDSALYLCASSLEPVNYGYTFGSGTRLTVV.

The rearrangement joins TRBV6-6 to TRBJ1-2; 7 bases agree with TRBD1. Germline V gene lookup returns CDR1 MNHNY and CDR2 SVGAGI (reference sequence). The CDR3 extends over 14 amino acids. V lost 6 bases, J lost 2 bases, and 6 bases stayed unmatched. The chain's CDR3 is CASRTGTDNYGYTF. The CDR3 bases are TGTGCCAGCAGAACCGGGACAGACAACTATGGCTACACCTTC.

In this sample, this clonotype turned up a few times. The J gene is TRBJ2-1, the V gene TRBV5-1; 13 bases agree with TRBD2. The CDR3 has 17 amino acids. V was clipped by 0 bases and J by 4 bases; unmatched bases: 4. Germline CDR1 SGHRS, CDR2 YFSETQ. The CDR3 region is CASSLGLAGGSYNEQFF. CDR3 in DNA: TGCGCCAGCAGCTTGGGACTAGCGGGAGGATCGTACAATGAGCAGTTCTTC.

This clonotype was counted a few times. The chain links TRBV5-1 to TRBJ2-1, with D perhaps matching TRBD2 (6 bases). This CDR3 comprises 13 residues. The V end lost 0 bases, the J end lost 6 bases, and 7 bases lay between the germline ends. Germline CDR1 reads SGHRS; CDR2 reads YFSETQ. CDR3: CASSLGDCNEQFF. The CDR3 DNA reads as TGCGCCAGCAGCTTGGGGGACTGCAATGAGCAGTTCTTC.